One T cell receptor beta chain is described in this entry. Treatment described: roughly 19 received Ad26.COV2.S at low or high dose, single or two shots; several received placebo; per-sample allocation not given. Samples came from day 63 after the first vaccine or placebo injection. This specimen belongs to a study of Ad26.COV2.S vaccination and SARS-CoV-2 variants. TCRdb's table, derived via immunoSEQ multiplex PCR, lists solely in-frame clones and lacks some. The profile covers fewer than 900,000 clones, with around 89% appearing a single time and about 1.5% taken by the ten largest. The sequences come from peripheral blood, collected in a trial of Ad26.COV2.S vaccine versus placebo. The source is a person aged 18-60 years who received the Ad26.COV2.S COVID-19 vaccine or a placebo.

Here the CDR3 DNA reads TGTGCCAGAAGCTGTCAGGGGTGGGAGACCCAGTACTTC. It is translated as CARSCQGWETQYF. This chain connects TRBV5-3 to TRBJ2-5; tentatively, D is TRBD1 (6 bases). TRBV5-3 is designated an ORF whose function remains uncertain. The CDR3 has 13 residues. V lost 3 bases, J lost 5 bases, and 11 bases lay in between.